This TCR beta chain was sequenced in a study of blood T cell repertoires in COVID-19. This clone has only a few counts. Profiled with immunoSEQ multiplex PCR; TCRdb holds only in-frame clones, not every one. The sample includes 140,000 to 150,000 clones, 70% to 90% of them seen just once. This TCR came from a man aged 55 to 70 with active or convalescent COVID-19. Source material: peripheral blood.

The chain's CDR3 is CASSFRTANYLSYEQYF. CDR3 coding DNA: TGTGCCAGCAGCTTTAGGACAGCTAATTATCTATCCTACGAGCAGTACTTC. V is TRBV5-5 and J is TRBJ2-7; D is possibly TRBD1 (6 bases). The CDR3 has 17 amino acids. The germline V and J ends were trimmed by 2 bases and 1 base, with 19 bases remaining between them. Germline V gene data show CDR1 as SGHKS and CDR2 as YYEKEE (reference sequence).